These T cell receptor beta chains were read from a single sample in a study of blood T cell repertoires in COVID-19. TCRdb's copy holds only in-frame clones and misses some; the assay was immunoSEQ multiplex PCR. The data hold approximately 300,000 clones, with approximately 92% observed a single time. Material for sequencing was PBMCs or T cells enriched from blood (not recorded which). The source of these receptors is a woman aged 25 to 39 who had recovered from COVID-19. Each CDR3 is given with its conserved first and last residue. D genes are given only for firm matches. Some rows have no size entry. The others give once, few or many, or a class for an expanded clone.

d_call: -
clone_size: -
j_call: TRBJ2-1
v_call: TRBV7-2
cdr3_aa: CASSLAGTNNHEQFF
cdr3_nt: TGTGCCAGCAGCTTGGCCGGGACAAATAACCATGAGCAGTTCTTC

d_call: TRBD2
clone_size: -
j_call: TRBJ2-3
v_call: TRBV4-2
cdr3_aa: CASSQKLAGGYTDTQYF
cdr3_nt: TGTGCCAGCAGCCAAAAACTAGCGGGGGGGTACACAGATACGCAGTATTTT

d_call: TRBD2
clone_size: -
j_call: TRBJ2-7
v_call: TRBV2
cdr3_aa: CASRPYSGGAQYEQYF
cdr3_nt: TGTGCCAGCAGACCCTATAGCGGGGGGGCTCAGTACGAGCAGTACTTC

d_call: TRBD2
clone_size: -
j_call: TRBJ2-1
v_call: TRBV7-8
cdr3_aa: CASSASGGYNEQFF
cdr3_nt: TGTGCCAGCAGCGCTAGCGGGGGCTACAATGAGCAGTTCTTC

d_call: -
clone_size: -
j_call: TRBJ1-1
v_call: TRBV28
cdr3_aa: CASSFRGYTEAFF
cdr3_nt: TGTGCCAGCAGTTTTCGGGGGTACACTGAAGCTTTCTTT

d_call: -
clone_size: -
j_call: TRBJ1-2
v_call: TRBV28
cdr3_aa: CASSLTGPYGYTF
cdr3_nt: TGTGCCAGCAGTCTAACAGGGCCCTATGGCTACACCTTC

d_call: TRBD1
clone_size: -
j_call: TRBJ1-3
v_call: TRBV9
cdr3_aa: CASSAQGAFSGNTIYF
cdr3_nt: TGTGCCAGCAGCGCTCAGGGGGCATTCTCTGGAAACACCATATATTTT

d_call: -
clone_size: -
j_call: TRBJ2-1
v_call: TRBV27
cdr3_aa: CASSPNLDFNEQFF
cdr3_nt: TGTGCCAGCAGTCCGAACCTAGACTTCAATGAGCAGTTCTTC

d_call: TRBD1
clone_size: few
j_call: TRBJ1-2
v_call: TRBV19
cdr3_aa: CASSNSGTGGNTNYGYTF
cdr3_nt: TGTGCCAGTAGTAACTCCGGGACAGGGGGAAATACTAACTATGGCTACACCTTC

d_call: TRBD2
clone_size: -
j_call: TRBJ2-7
v_call: TRBV6-2/TRBV6-3
cdr3_aa: CASSWQLAGSSYEQYF
cdr3_nt: TGTGCCAGCAGTTGGCAACTAGCGGGCAGCTCCTACGAGCAGTACTTC

d_call: -
clone_size: -
j_call: TRBJ1-1
v_call: TRBV23-1
cdr3_aa: CASPLPGESNTEAFF
cdr3_nt: TGCGCCAGCCCCCTACCGGGGGAAAGTAACACTGAAGCTTTCTTT